This TCR beta chain was recorded in a study of blood T cell repertoires in COVID-19. On the study more broadly: The cDNA or gDNA used as material had been derived from T cells, B-cell-depleted T cells, or PBMCs.

Either two negative PCRs, clearance, or symptom resolution qualified Cohort 3 donors as recovered. In the authors' workflow: Amplification from reference gene primers served as the basis for estimated nucleated cell counts. This table comes from immunoSEQ multiplex PCR, and its TCRdb copy is limited to in-frame clones, with some not included. Clone size and the V and J calls come from that table; the DNA yielded D and trimming. The table shows approximately 320,000 clones, with roughly nine tenths occurring only once. Germline CDR1 MNHEY, CDR2 SMNVEV (reference sequence). CDR3 length: 16 amino acids. V trimming: 6 bases; J trimming: 2 bases; junction bases outside the gene matches: 8.

The receptor was derived from a man aged 55 to 70 who had recovered from COVID-19. The rearrangement uses TRBV27 and TRBJ1-5; TRBD1 agrees at 9 bases. The sample was PBMCs or T cells enriched from blood (not recorded which). The CDR3 DNA reads TGTGCCAGCAGACGAACAGGGGGCGTTGGCAATCAGCCCCAGCATTTT. It yields the protein CASRRTGGVGNQPQHF.